This T cell receptor beta chain is drawn from a study of T-cell reconstitution after alpha-beta-depleted transplantation in children. Overall study results and limits: For some patients, TCRbeta diversity was high at day 60 because of recipient T cells and thymic progenitors that survived. A year had passed since transplant, and T-cell counts and diversity by then came mostly from newly produced T cells.

Unique molecular identifiers were incorporated when the TCRbeta library was constructed. TCRdb called the PCR reads again in MiXCR, with one record for every CDR3 protein. The data contain under 750,000 distinct CDR3 sequences, under 30% of them singletons. Note on this clonotype: Its antigen is as yet unknown.

Trimming at V came to 4 bases and at J to 5 bases, leaving 13 bases not matched to a gene. Germline-derived CDR1 and CDR2 are LNHNV and YYDKDF (reference sequence). This CDR3 region has 16 residues. This receptor was obtained from a boy younger than two who had a stem cell transplant for acute myeloid leukemia, so the T cells may come from the graft donor. The starting material was PBMCs, mostly from graft donor cells, obtained 360 days after TCRalphabeta/CD19-depleted stem cell transplant. The rearrangement links TRBV15 to TRBJ2-5, with TRBD1 matching over 7 bases. The CDR3 DNA is TGTGCCACCAGCATCGGGTACGCAGGGGGTGAGGAGACCCAGTACTTC. Its translation is CATSIGYAGGEETQYF.